This T cell receptor (beta chain) was documented in a study of T-cell reconstitution after alpha-beta-depleted transplantation in children. Unique molecular identifiers were used in preparing the TCRbeta library. TCRdb passed the PCR reads through MiXCR, listing each CDR3 protein once. The data show approximately 400,000 distinct CDR3 sequences, approximately 10% seen once. The receptor was derived from a human donor who donated a stem cell graft to a child with acute myeloid leukemia. The material sequenced was PBMCs from the stem cell graft donor, taken from the stem cell graft.

Written as DNA, the CDR3 is TGCGCCAGCAGCGGCCAAGGGGGAGGGGCCAACGTCCTGACTTTC. This translates into CASSGQGGGANVLTF. This chain links TRBV5-1 with TRBJ2-6, with D tentatively TRBD1 (6 bases). The germline V and J ends were trimmed by 4 bases and 4 bases, with 12 bases remaining between them. Germline loops: CDR1 SGHRS, CDR2 YFSETQ. This CDR3 contains 15 residues. The variable domain in full, with the rest retrieved from reference TRBV5-1 and TRBJ2-6, is KAGVTQTPRYLIKTRGQQVTLSCSPISGHRSVSWYQQTPGQGLQFLFEYFSETQRNKGNFPGRFSGRQFSNSRSEMNVSTLELGDSALYLCASSGQGGGANVLTFGAGSRLTVL.